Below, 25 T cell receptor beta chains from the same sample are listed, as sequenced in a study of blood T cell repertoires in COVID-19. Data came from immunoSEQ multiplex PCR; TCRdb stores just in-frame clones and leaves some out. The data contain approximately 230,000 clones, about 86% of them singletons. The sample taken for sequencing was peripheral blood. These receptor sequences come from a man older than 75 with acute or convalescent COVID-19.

CDR3: CASSQESGTEYF. The CDR3 region has the DNA TGCGCCAGCAGCCAAGAATCTGGGACAGAGTACTTC. J is TRBJ2-7 and V is TRBV4-1; TRBD1 agrees at 7 bases. The J segment lost 11 bases and the V segment lost 0 bases, leaving 4 bases of the junction unmatched. The CDR3 spans 12 residues. Germline values: CDR1 MGHRA, CDR2 YSYEKL.

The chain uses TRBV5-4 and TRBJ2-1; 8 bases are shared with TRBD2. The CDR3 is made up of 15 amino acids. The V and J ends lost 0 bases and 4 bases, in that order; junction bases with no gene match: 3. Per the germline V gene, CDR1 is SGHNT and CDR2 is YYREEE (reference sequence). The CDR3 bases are TGTGCCAGCAGCTTGGAGTCTAGCGGGTACAATGAGCAGTTCTTC. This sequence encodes CASSLESSGYNEQFF. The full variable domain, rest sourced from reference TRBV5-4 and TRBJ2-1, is ETGVTQSPTHLIKTRGQQVTLRCSSQSGHNTVSWYQQALGQGPQFIFQYYREEENGRGNFPPRFSGLQFPNYSSELNVNALELDDSALYLCASSLESSGYNEQFFGPGTRLTVL.

CDR3 nucleotide sequence: TGCGCCAGCAGCTTCGGGACAACTAGAGAAGCTTTCTTT. Translating it yields CASSFGTTREAFF. This chain joins TRBV5-1 and TRBJ1-1; tentative D call: TRBD1 (6 bases). The V end was cut by 2 bases, the J end by 8 bases, with 13 bases between. This CDR3 contains 13 residues. Germline CDR1 SGHRS, CDR2 YFSETQ.

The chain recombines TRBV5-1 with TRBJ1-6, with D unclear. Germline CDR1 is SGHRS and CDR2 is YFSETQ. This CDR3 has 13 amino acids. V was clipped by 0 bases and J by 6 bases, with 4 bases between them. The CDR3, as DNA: TGCGCCAGCAGCTTGGATAGTAATTCACCCCTCCACTTT. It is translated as CASSLDSNSPLHF.

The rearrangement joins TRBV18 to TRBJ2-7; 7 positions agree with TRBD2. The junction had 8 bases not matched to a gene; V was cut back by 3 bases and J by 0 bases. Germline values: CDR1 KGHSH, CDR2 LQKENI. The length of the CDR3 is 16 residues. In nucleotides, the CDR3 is TGTGCCAGCTCACCCCAAGCGGGATCTCTCTCCTACGAGCAGTACTTC. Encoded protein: CASSPQAGSLSYEQYF. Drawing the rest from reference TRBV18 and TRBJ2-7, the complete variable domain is NAGVMQNPRHLVRRRGQEARLRCSPMKGHSHVYWYRQLPEEGLKFMVYLQKENIIDESGMPKERFSAEFPKEGPSILRIQQVVRGDSAAYFCASSPQAGSLSYEQYFGPGTRLTVT.

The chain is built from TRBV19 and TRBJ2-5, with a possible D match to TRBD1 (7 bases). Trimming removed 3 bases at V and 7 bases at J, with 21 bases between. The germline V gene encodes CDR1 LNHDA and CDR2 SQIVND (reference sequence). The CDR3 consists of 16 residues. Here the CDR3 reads CASSIRAGSQGGTQYF. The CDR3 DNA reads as TGTGCCAGTAGTATTAGGGCAGGTTCGCAGGGGGGGACCCAGTACTTC.

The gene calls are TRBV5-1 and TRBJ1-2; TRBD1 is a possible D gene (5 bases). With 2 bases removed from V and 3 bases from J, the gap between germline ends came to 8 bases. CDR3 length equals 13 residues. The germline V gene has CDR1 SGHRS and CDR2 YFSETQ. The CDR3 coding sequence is TGCGCCAGCAGCTTCTCGGGGGACTATGGCTACACCTTC. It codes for CASSFSGDYGYTF.

The CDR3: CSASPGTNYEQYF. The CDR3 DNA reads TGCAGTGCTAGTCCCGGGACAAATTACGAGCAGTACTTC. The genes are TRBV20-1 and TRBJ2-7; weak D call: TRBD1 (6 bases). Per the germline V gene, CDR1 is DFQATT and CDR2 is SNEGSKA (reference sequence). V shed 3 bases and J shed 4 bases, with 13 bases lying between them. The CDR3 runs 13 residues.

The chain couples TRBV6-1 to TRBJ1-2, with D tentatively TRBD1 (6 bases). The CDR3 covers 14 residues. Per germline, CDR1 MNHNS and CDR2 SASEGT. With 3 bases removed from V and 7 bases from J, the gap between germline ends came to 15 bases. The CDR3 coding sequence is TGTGCCAGCAGTGACCTAAAACAGGGAGCTGGCTACACCTTC. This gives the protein CASSDLKQGAGYTF.

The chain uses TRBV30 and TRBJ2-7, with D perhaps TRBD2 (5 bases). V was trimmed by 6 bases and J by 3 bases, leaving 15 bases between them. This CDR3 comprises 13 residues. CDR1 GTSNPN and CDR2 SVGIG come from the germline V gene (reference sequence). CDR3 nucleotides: TGTGCCTGTTATCGGGGTCCGAACTACGAGCAGTACTTC. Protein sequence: CACYRGPNYEQYF.

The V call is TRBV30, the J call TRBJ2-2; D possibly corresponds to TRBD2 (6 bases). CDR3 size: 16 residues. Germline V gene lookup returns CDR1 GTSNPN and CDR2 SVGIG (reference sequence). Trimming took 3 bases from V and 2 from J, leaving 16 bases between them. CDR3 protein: CAWSPKGTLNTGELFF. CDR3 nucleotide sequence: TGTGCCTGGAGCCCCAAGGGGACTTTAAACACCGGGGAGCTGTTTTTT.

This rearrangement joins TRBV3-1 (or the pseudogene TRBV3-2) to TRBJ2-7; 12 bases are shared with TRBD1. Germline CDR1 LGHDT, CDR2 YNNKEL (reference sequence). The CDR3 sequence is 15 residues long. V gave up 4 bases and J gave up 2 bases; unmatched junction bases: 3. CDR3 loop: CASSLGDRGPYEQYF. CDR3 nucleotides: TGTGCCAGCAGCCTTGGGGACAGGGGGCCCTACGAGCAGTACTTC.

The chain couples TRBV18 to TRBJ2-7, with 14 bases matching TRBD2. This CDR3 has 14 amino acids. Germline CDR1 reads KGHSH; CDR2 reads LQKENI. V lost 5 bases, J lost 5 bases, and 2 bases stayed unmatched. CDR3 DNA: TGTGCCAGCTCAGGGACTAGCGGGAGAAACGAGCAGTACTTC. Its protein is CASSGTSGRNEQYF.

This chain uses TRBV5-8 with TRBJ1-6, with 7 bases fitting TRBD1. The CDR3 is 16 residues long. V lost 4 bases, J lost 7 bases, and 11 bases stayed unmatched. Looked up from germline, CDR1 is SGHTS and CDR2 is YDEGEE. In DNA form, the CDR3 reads TGTGCCAGCAGCGCCGGACAGGCAGCACGGAATTCACCCCTCCACTTT. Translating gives CASSAGQAARNSPLHF.

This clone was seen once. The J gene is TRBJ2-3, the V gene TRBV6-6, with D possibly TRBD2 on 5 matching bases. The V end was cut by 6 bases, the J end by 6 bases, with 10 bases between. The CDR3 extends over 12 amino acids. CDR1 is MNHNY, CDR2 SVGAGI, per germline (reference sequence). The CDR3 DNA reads TGTGCCAGCAGGGAACCGGGGGATACGCAGTATTTT. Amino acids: CASREPGDTQYF.

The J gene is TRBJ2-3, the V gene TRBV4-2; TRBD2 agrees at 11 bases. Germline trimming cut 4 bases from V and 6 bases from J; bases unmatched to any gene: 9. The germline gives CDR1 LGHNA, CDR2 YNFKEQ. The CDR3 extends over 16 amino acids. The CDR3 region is CASSLGIAGGRDTQYF. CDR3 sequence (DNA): TGTGCCAGCAGCCTTGGCATAGCGGGGGGGCGGGATACGCAGTATTTT.

CDR3 sequence reads: CASKWGVSSYEQYF. CDR3 nucleotides: TGCGCCAGCAAGTGGGGGGTTAGCTCCTACGAGCAGTACTTC. The chain uses TRBV5-1 and TRBJ2-7, with a weak D call TRBD2 (6 bases). Germline V gene lookup returns CDR1 SGHRS and CDR2 YFSETQ. V shed 6 bases and J shed 0 bases, with 13 bases lying between them. This CDR3 contains 14 residues.

DNA of the CDR3: TGCGCCAGCAGCTTGTACGAGAATCAGCCCCAGCATTTT. Translating gives CASSLYENQPQHF. The rearrangement links TRBV5-1 to TRBJ1-5; D not certain. Germline V CDR1 and CDR2: SGHRS, YFSETQ. The V and J ends lost 1 base and 4 bases respectively, with 6 bases between them. The CDR3 consists of 13 residues.

The CDR3 DNA sequence: TGCGCCAGCAGCTGGATCGGGACAGATGACTACGAGCAGTACTTC. Translating gives CASSWIGTDDYEQYF. V is TRBV5-1 and J is TRBJ2-7, with TRBD1 matching over 7 bases. Germline CDR1 and CDR2: SGHRS and YFSETQ. The CDR3 is 15 amino acids. Losses at the gene ends were 3 bases for V and 3 bases for J; bases not matched to a gene: 9. The variable domain in full, completed from reference TRBV5-1 and TRBJ2-7, reads KAGVTQTPRYLIKTRGQQVTLSCSPISGHRSVSWYQQTPGQGLQFLFEYFSETQRNKGNFPGRFSGRQFSNSRSEMNVSTLELGDSALYLCASSWIGTDDYEQYFGPGTRLTVT.

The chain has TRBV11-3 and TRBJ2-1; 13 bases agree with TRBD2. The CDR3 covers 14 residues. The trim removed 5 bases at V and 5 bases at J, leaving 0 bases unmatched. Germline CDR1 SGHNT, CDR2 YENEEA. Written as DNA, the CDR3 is TGTGCCAGCAGCGGACTAGCGGGGGACAATGAGCAGTTCTTC. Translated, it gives CASSGLAGDNEQFF.

The DNA for the CDR3 is TGTGCCACCAGTACAGGGTCGATTAGGGAGCTGTTTTTT. It yields the protein CATSTGSIRELFF. The V gene is TRBV24-1, the J gene TRBJ2-2, with D possibly matching TRBD1 (6 bases). Germline V gene data show CDR1 as KGHDR and CDR2 as SFDVKD. The CDR3 loop spans 13 amino acids. Deletions cut 6 bases from V and 9 bases from J, with 13 bases between.

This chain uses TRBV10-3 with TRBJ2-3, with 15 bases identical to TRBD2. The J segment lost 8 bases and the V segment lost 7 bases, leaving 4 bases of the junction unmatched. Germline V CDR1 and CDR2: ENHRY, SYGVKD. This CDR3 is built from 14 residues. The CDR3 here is CAINGLAGGSTQYF. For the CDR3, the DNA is TGTGCCATCAATGGACTAGCGGGGGGGAGTACGCAGTATTTT.

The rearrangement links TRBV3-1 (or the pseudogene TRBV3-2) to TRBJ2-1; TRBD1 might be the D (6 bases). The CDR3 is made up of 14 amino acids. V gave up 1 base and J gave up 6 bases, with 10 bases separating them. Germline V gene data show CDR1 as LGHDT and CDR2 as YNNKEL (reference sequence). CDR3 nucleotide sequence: TGTGCCAGCAGCCAAGGTGGCAGGGGCAATGAGCAGTTCTTC. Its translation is CASSQGGRGNEQFF.

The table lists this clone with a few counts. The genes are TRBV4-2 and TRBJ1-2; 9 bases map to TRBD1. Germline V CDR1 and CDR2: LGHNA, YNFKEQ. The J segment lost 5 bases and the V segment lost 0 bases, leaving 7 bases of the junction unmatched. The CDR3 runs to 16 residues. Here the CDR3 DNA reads TGTGCCAGCAGCCAAGATTTAGTGGGACAGGGTTATGGCTACACCTTC. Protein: CASSQDLVGQGYGYTF.

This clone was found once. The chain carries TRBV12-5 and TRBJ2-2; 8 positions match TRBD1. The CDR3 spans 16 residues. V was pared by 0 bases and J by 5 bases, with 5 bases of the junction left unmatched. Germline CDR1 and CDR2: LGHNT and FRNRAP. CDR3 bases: TGTGCTAGTGGTTTGGTACTAGGACAGGGTACCGGGGAGCTGTTTTTT. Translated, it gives CASGLVLGQGTGELFF.